This T cell receptor beta chain comes out of a study of human T cells and chemical hapten exposure. Study-level results: Patch test scores rose with PT1 expanded TCR counts, a positive correlation.

About this clonotype: Its antigen is still unknown.

As for time point: pre-sensitization, week 0. The treatment is: therapeutic diphenylcyclopropenone sensitization with weekly scalp DPC. Original handling: Between about 20,000 and 690,600 TCRs appeared in each sample, and the median stood at roughly 100,000. MiXCR, applied by TCRdb to the RACE reads, yields one record per CDR3 protein. These V and J calls derive from TCRdb rather than the authors' analysis. Here the sample spans roughly 100,000 distinct CDR3 sequences, 10% to 13% being singletons. Looked up from germline, CDR1 is LGHDT and CDR2 is YNNKEL (reference sequence). The V end was cut by 2 bases, the J end by 2 bases, with 12 bases between. This CDR3 has 15 amino acids.

The clonotype was recovered from an older woman with alopecia areata. Some clones in this sample may be carry-over from other donors' samples. This chain uses TRBV3-1 with TRBJ1-2; D gene uncertain. The sequencing used whole blood, collected in connection with sensitization to the hapten diphenylcyclopropenone (DPC). The chain's CDR3 is CASSQRRTINYGYTF. The CDR3, as DNA: TGTGCCAGCAGCCAAAGGCGTACAATAAACTATGGCTACACCTTC.